These 23 T cell receptor beta chains were sequenced from one sample in a study of CD8+CD57+ T cells in acquired aplastic anemia. Before being chosen for sequencing, patients had shown CD8+CD57+ cell expansion by flow cytometry. The study profiled TCR beta VDJ and CDR3 using genomic DNA as template. TCRdb recomputed calls from the reads with MiXCR, one row per CDR3 protein. The table shows approximately 130,000 distinct CDR3 sequences, with almost 40% occurring only once. Sequencing was carried out using sorted CD4+, CD8+, or CD8+CD57+ T cells (not recorded which) from PBMCs. All receptors come from a human donor with aplastic anemia.

This clonotype has at least ten counts. V usage is TRBV20-1 and J usage is TRBJ2-7; D remains ambiguous. From germline, CDR1 is DFQATT and CDR2 SNEGSKA (reference sequence). The V end was cut by 2 bases, the J end by 6 bases, with 20 bases between. This CDR3 is built from 15 residues. The CDR3 here is CSARSLGGGVAEQYF. As DNA, the CDR3 is TGCAGTGCTAGATCCCTGGGCGGTGGGGTTGCCGAGCAGTACTTC.

The sample holds many counts of this clonotype. CDR3 in DNA: TGTGCCAGCAGTTTAGCGGGACTCGGACTACAGGGAAACACCATATATTTT. Translated, it gives CASSLAGLGLQGNTIYF. V is TRBV12-3 or TRBV12-4 and J is TRBJ1-3, with TRBD1 as a possible D gene (5 bases). V lost 0 bases, J lost 4 bases, and 16 bases lay in between. The CDR3 is made up of 17 amino acids.

The chain has TRBV2 and TRBJ2-7; 10 bases align to TRBD1. The CDR3 runs to 15 residues. Germline trimming cut 7 bases from V and 3 bases from J; bases unmatched to any gene: 9. CDR1 and CDR2 from the germline V gene are SNHLY and FYNNEI. CDR3 in amino acids: CASNLDRGVIYEQYF. The CDR3, as DNA: TGTGCCAGCAATTTGGACAGGGGGGTTATCTACGAGCAGTACTTC.

This clonotype was seen at least ten times. V usage is TRBV24-1 and J usage is TRBJ2-2; D is unclear. CDR3 length: 13 residues. Germline values: CDR1 KGHDR, CDR2 SFDVKD. With 4 bases removed from V and 7 bases from J, the gap between germline ends came to 9 bases. The CDR3 sequence: CATSDRPVGELFF. In DNA form, the CDR3 reads TGTGCCACCAGTGACCGACCGGTCGGGGAGCTGTTTTTT.

Ten or more counts support this clonotype. The chain recombines TRBV20-1 with TRBJ1-6; D remains unclear. The V end was cut by 4 bases, the J end by 9 bases, with 22 bases between. The CDR3 sequence is 16 residues long. Germline V lookup: CDR1 DFQATT, CDR2 SNEGSKA (reference sequence). In DNA, the CDR3 is TGCAGTGCTACCCCCGTGGAGGGCCAGGTTTTTTCACCCCTCCACTTT. It translates to CSATPVEGQVFSPLHF.

V gene TRBV11-2 combines with J gene TRBJ2-5, with D possibly called TRBD1 or TRBD2 (6 bases each). The CDR3 is made up of 15 amino acids. The V end lost 1 base, the J end lost 5 bases, and 14 bases lay between the germline ends. The germline V gene encodes CDR1 SGHAT and CDR2 FQNNGV. CDR3 residues: CASSLGGQGRETQYF. The CDR3 DNA is TGTGCCAGCAGCTTAGGGGGGCAGGGGAGGGAGACCCAGTACTTC. The full variable domain, completed using reference TRBV11-2 and TRBJ2-5, is EAGVAQSPRYKIIEKRQSVAFWCNPISGHATLYWYQQILGQGPKLLIQFQNNGVVDDSQLPKDRFSAERLKGVDSTLKIQPAKLEDSAVYLCASSLGGQGRETQYFGPGTRLLVL.

The table lists this clonotype with many counts. This chain links TRBV20-1 with TRBJ1-6, with 8 bases fitting TRBD1. The V gene's germline CDR1 is DFQATT and CDR2 SNEGSKA (reference sequence). V was pared by 1 base and J by 0 bases, with 5 bases of the junction left unmatched. The CDR3 sequence is 17 residues long. For the CDR3, the DNA is TGCAGTGCTAGAGCCTCAGGGGGCCGCTCCTATAATTCACCCCTCCACTTT. Translating gives CSARASGGRSYNSPLHF.

This clonotype has a count of ten or more. Germline is not matched at one junction end, which may reflect a read error. The chain carries TRBV6-1 and TRBJ2-7; D uncertain. Germline V gives CDR1 MNHNS, CDR2 SASEGT. CDR3 size: 12 residues. In nucleotides, the CDR3 is TGTGCCAGCAGTGAAGGGGCGTACCAGCAATACTTC. Protein product: CASSEGAYQQYF.

V and J are TRBV29-1 and TRBJ2-5; no clear D gene. CDR1 is SQVTM and CDR2 is ANQGSEA in the germline V gene. The V gene lost 0 bases and the J gene lost 1 base, with 6 bases spanning the gap. The CDR3 contains 13 residues. In DNA form, the CDR3 reads TGCAGCGTTGAAGATAGGAGCCAAGAGACCCAGTACTTC. This gives the protein CSVEDRSQETQYF.

CDR3 DNA: TGTGCCAGCTTGGGACACACAGCTAACTATGGCTACACCTTC. Translating it yields CASLGHTANYGYTF. This sequence joins TRBV6-1 and TRBJ1-2, with D tentatively TRBD1 (6 bases). The V gene lost 8 bases and the J gene lost 0 bases, with 13 bases spanning the gap. CDR3 length: 14 amino acids. The germline CDR1 and CDR2 sequences are MNHNS and SASEGT.

This clonotype was seen ten or more times. The V and J genes are TRBV3-1 and TRBJ1-2; D is undetermined. Germline V gives CDR1 LGHDT, CDR2 YNNKEL (reference sequence). The ends were cut back, 1 base at V and 7 bases at J, with 7 bases in the middle. The CDR3 sequence is 12 residues long. The CDR3 DNA reads TGTGCCAGCAGCCAAGCGGGATTTGGCTACACCTTC. Translated: CASSQAGFGYTF.

The chain uses TRBV7-3 and TRBJ2-3; D unresolved. Trimming removed 3 bases from V and 3 bases from J, with 7 bases in between. The germline gives CDR1 SGHTA, CDR2 FQGTGA. The CDR3 covers 13 residues. As DNA, the CDR3 is TGTGCCAGCAGCTTGTATGGTACAGATACGCAGTATTTT. Translation gives CASSLYGTDTQYF.

Ten or more counts support this clonotype. This sequence joins TRBV7-2 and TRBJ2-7; a weak D match, TRBD2 (6 bases). CDR3 size: 15 residues. The germline V gene encodes CDR1 SGHTA and CDR2 FQGNSA. Trimming cost V 6 bases and J 2 bases, with 17 bases left between them. The CDR3 coding sequence is TGTGCCAGCAGGGTTGGGGCGGGGACGACCTACGAGCAGTACTTC. Protein product: CASRVGAGTTYEQYF.

Notes on this clonotype: A read error may be the cause here, since a much bigger clone is one base away. The chain is built from TRBV7-9 and TRBJ2-7, with D perhaps matching TRBD1 or TRBD2 (6 bases each). The length of the CDR3 is 14 residues. V lost 5 bases and J lost 7, with 18 bases in between. CDR1 is SEHNR and CDR2 is FQNEAQ in the germline V gene (reference sequence). CDR3 residues: CASSRLRGDNEQYF. CDR3 bases: TGTGCCAGCAGCCGGCTTAGGGGGGACAATGAGCAGTACTTC.

This chain uses TRBV13 with TRBJ2-1, with 10 nucleotides matching TRBD2. Trimming cost V 9 bases and J 3 bases; bases outside gene matches: 8. From germline, CDR1 is PRHDT and CDR2 FYEKMQ (reference sequence). This CDR3 has 15 residues. The CDR3 reads CASHVGTSVYNEQFF. CDR3 nucleotide sequence: TGTGCCAGTCACGTGGGGACTAGCGTCTACAATGAGCAGTTCTTC.

The sample holds one count of this clonotype. This may come from a read error, since a much larger clone is one base off. This chain links TRBV12-3 or TRBV12-4 with TRBJ1-2; 7 positions agree with TRBD1. After removal of 5 bases from V and 9 bases from J, the junction contained 12 bases not matched to a gene. The CDR3 consists of 14 residues. As DNA, the CDR3 is TGTGCCAGCAGTAAACAGGGGCAGAAGGGCAGCTACACCTTC. Protein product: CASSKQGQKGSYTF.

The chain joins TRBV5-8 to TRBJ1-5; D not certain. This CDR3 is 16 amino acids long. Trimming pared 0 bases from V and 3 bases from J, leaving 13 bases between. From germline, CDR1 is SGHTS and CDR2 YDEGEE. In nucleotides, the CDR3 is TGTGCCAGCAGCTTGGAAGGGTCCGGAATCAATCAGCCCCAGCATTTT. The encoded protein is CASSLEGSGINQPQHF. Looking up the rest from reference TRBV5-8 and TRBJ1-5 gives the full variable domain: EAGVTQSPTHLIKTRGQQATLRCSPISGHTSVYWYQQALGLGLQFLLWYDEGEERNRGNFPPRFSGRQFPNYSSELNVNALELEDSALYLCASSLEGSGINQPQHFGDGTRLSIL.

This clonotype appeared many times. V usage is TRBV20-1 and J usage is TRBJ2-2, with 7 bases fitting TRBD1. This CDR3 comprises 15 residues. From germline, CDR1 is DFQATT and CDR2 SNEGSKA (reference sequence). V shed 4 bases, J shed 2 bases, and the junction held 7 bases outside the gene matches. The CDR3 loop is CSAIDRVKNTGELFF. The CDR3 coding sequence is TGCAGTGCTATTGACAGGGTAAAAAACACCGGGGAGCTGTTTTTT.

This sequence joins TRBV2 and TRBJ2-3; tentatively, D is TRBD1 or TRBD2 (5 bases each). Trimming cost V 6 bases and J 2 bases, with 6 bases left between them. The germline gives CDR1 SNHLY, CDR2 FYNNEI. This CDR3 has 12 amino acids. CDR3 loop: CASRGDTDTQYF. Here the CDR3 DNA reads TGTGCCAGCAGGGGGGACACAGATACGCAGTATTTT.

A word on this clonotype: Just one base apart from a much larger clone, this may be a read error. This chain connects TRBV5-4 to TRBJ1-2; D is uncertain. The CDR3 has 15 residues. V was cut by 4 bases and J by 5 bases, with 18 bases left in between. Germline lookup yields CDR1 SGHNT and CDR2 YYREEE (reference sequence). CDR3 DNA: TGTGCCAGCAGCCTAACAGAGGGCGCCCGGTATGGCTACACCTTC. Amino acid sequence: CASSLTEGARYGYTF. The full variable domain, rest sourced from reference TRBV5-4 and TRBJ1-2, is ETGVTQSPTHLIKTRGQQVTLRCSSQSGHNTVSWYQQALGQGPQFIFQYYREEENGRGNFPPRFSGLQFPNYSSELNVNALELDDSALYLCASSLTEGARYGYTFGSGTRLTVV.

Of note for this clonotype: It may be a read error: a sequence one base away is much more abundant. The genes are TRBV4-1 and TRBJ1-4; D is undetermined. V lost 1 base and J lost 5, with 11 bases in between. CDR1 MGHRA and CDR2 YSYEKL come from the germline V gene. The CDR3 is 15 amino acids. The CDR3 sequence is CASSQVGITNEKLFF. DNA for the CDR3: TGCGCCAGCAGCCAAGTCGGGATAACAAATGAAAAACTGTTTTTT.

The chain recombines TRBV2 with TRBJ1-2; tentative D call: TRBD1 (6 bases). This CDR3 region has 14 residues. Per germline, CDR1 SNHLY and CDR2 FYNNEI. The germline V and J ends were trimmed by 6 bases and 0 bases, with 11 bases remaining between them. The DNA of the CDR3 is TGTGCCAGCAGAAAGGGGGGAGCTAACTATGGCTACACCTTC. It translates to CASRKGGANYGYTF.

This clonotype was counted at least ten times. The chain uses TRBV6-4 and TRBJ1-5; no reliable D call. V gave up 5 bases and J gave up 5 bases, with 10 bases separating them. CDR3 length: 13 amino acids. Per the germline V gene, CDR1 is MRHNA and CDR2 is SNTAGT. The CDR3 region is CASSSDGYQPQHF. As DNA, the CDR3 is TGTGCCAGCAGTTCCGACGGATATCAGCCCCAGCATTTT.